This T cell receptor beta chain was documented in a study of Ad26.COV2.S vaccination and SARS-CoV-2 variants. The study, taken as a whole, reports: Vaccine recipients showed a spike-specific TCR breadth that was higher than in placebo recipients.

The treatment is: 15 to 20 received Ad26.COV2.S at low or high dose, single or two shots; about 5 received placebo; per-sample allocation not given. Material that was analyzed had been drawn on day 63 after the first vaccine or placebo injection. V was trimmed by 10 bases and J by 5 bases, leaving 14 bases between them. This CDR3 region has 12 residues. As for this clone: The antigen remains undetermined.

Sequencing was performed with immunoSEQ multiplex PCR; in TCRdb, only in-frame clones are kept and a portion is missing. The repertoire has some 410,000 clones, over 80% of them found once; the top ten carry around 1.8%. The clonotype originates from a person between 18 and 59 years old who received the Ad26.COV2.S COVID-19 vaccine or a placebo. Sequencing was performed on peripheral blood, taken in a trial of Ad26.COV2.S vaccine versus placebo. The chain uses TRBV12-3 or TRBV12-4 and TRBJ2-5; D is unresolved. CDR3 coding DNA: TGTGCCACAAGCACGGTTTGGGAGACCCAGTACTTC. Its translation: CATSTVWETQYF.